These 10 T cell receptor beta chains were all obtained from the same sample, sequenced in a study of patients and donors after allogeneic stem cell transplantation. Each CDR3 protein gets one entry after TCRdb re-called the RT-PCR reads with MiXCR. The sample carries about 40,000 distinct CDR3 sequences, roughly 29% recorded once. Sequencing was carried out using blood, either unsorted or a sorted T cell fraction (not recorded which). The receptors here all came from a human donor who was either an allogeneic HSCT recipient or a stem cell or donor lymphocyte infusion donor (not recorded which). It is not recorded whose cells these are; they may come from a transplant donor.

Ten or more counts support this clonotype. V is TRBV27 and J is TRBJ2-1, with 7 bases matching TRBD2. From germline, CDR1 is MNHEY and CDR2 SMNVEV (reference sequence). This CDR3 is 15 amino acids long. V trimming: 3 bases; J trimming: 5 bases; junction bases outside the gene matches: 7. Here the CDR3 DNA reads TGTGCCAGCAGTTTTCGGTGGGAGGGTAACAATGAGCAGTTCTTC. Amino acids: CASSFRWEGNNEQFF.

This clonotype has a handful of counts. The J gene is TRBJ1-4, the V gene TRBV28; TRBD1 aligns across 7 bases. The CDR3 sequence is 17 residues long. Germline loops: CDR1 MDHEN, CDR2 SYDVKM. J lost 4 bases, V lost 2 bases, and 10 bases had no gene match. CDR3 sequence (DNA): TGTGCCAGCAGTTTAAGGGGGCGACAGGGCGATAATGAAAAACTGTTTTTT. Its protein is CASSLRGRQGDNEKLFF.

The chain uses TRBV5-1 and TRBJ2-2; perhaps D is TRBD1 or TRBD2 (5 bases each). The germline V and J ends were trimmed by 4 bases and 6 bases, with 16 bases remaining between them. Per the germline V gene, CDR1 is SGHRS and CDR2 is YFSETQ. The CDR3 spans 15 residues. CDR3 DNA: TGCGCCAGCAGCGCCGGGACCATCCATCCCGGGGAGCTGTTTTTT. This sequence encodes CASSAGTIHPGELFF.

This clonotype has just a few counts. V and J are TRBV5-1 and TRBJ1-5, with TRBD1 as a possible D gene (5 bases). Looked up from germline, CDR1 is SGHRS and CDR2 is YFSETQ. This CDR3 has 16 amino acids. Trimming took off 0 bases at V and 3 bases at J, with 13 bases between the two ends. DNA of the CDR3: TGCGCCAGCAGCTTGGGGGCAGGAGGGGACAATCAGCCCCAGCATTTT. This gives the protein CASSLGAGGDNQPQHF.

This clonotype appeared many times. V usage is TRBV27 and J usage is TRBJ1-5, with unresolved D. CDR1 MNHEY and CDR2 SMNVEV come from the germline V gene (reference sequence). The CDR3 spans 16 residues. Trimming removed 4 bases from V and 4 bases from J, with 17 bases in between. The chain's CDR3 is CASSSAAVWTNQPQHF. For the CDR3, the DNA is TGTGCCAGCAGTTCGGCCGCGGTGTGGACTAATCAGCCCCAGCATTTT.

The chain couples TRBV7-9 to TRBJ2-3; D is perhaps TRBD1 (6 bases). The ends were cut back, 5 bases at V and 8 bases at J, with 17 bases in the middle. Germline assignment: CDR1 SEHNR and CDR2 FQNEAQ (reference sequence). The CDR3 is 14 residues long. The CDR3 loop reads CASSAGTTKATQYF. DNA for the CDR3: TGTGCCAGCAGCGCTGGGACAACCAAAGCTACGCAGTATTTT.

This chain uses TRBV18 with TRBJ2-5; 10 positions agree with TRBD2. CDR1 is KGHSH and CDR2 is LQKENI in the germline V gene. The CDR3 consists of 15 residues. The V gene end was trimmed by 1 base and the J gene end by 4 bases; junction bases not matched to a gene: 3. The CDR3 reads CASSPRLAGGETQYF. The CDR3 DNA is TGTGCCAGCTCACCACGCTTAGCGGGAGGAGAGACCCAGTACTTC. Drawing the rest from reference TRBV18 and TRBJ2-5, the complete variable domain is NAGVMQNPRHLVRRRGQEARLRCSPMKGHSHVYWYRQLPEEGLKFMVYLQKENIIDESGMPKERFSAEFPKEGPSILRIQQVVRGDSAAYFCASSPRLAGGETQYFGPGTRLLVL.

V and J are TRBV28 and TRBJ1-6, with D hard to call. The CDR3 has 13 residues. Trimming took off 2 bases at V and 7 bases at J, with 6 bases between the two ends. Per germline, CDR1 MDHEN and CDR2 SYDVKM. CDR3 in DNA: TGTGCCAGCAGTTTACCTCGGAATTCACCCCTCCACTTT. This codes for CASSLPRNSPLHF. The entire variable domain, with the rest obtained from reference TRBV28 and TRBJ1-6, is as follows: DVKVTQSSRYLVKRTGEKVFLECVQDMDHENMFWYRQDPGLGLRLIYFSYDVKMKEKGDIPEGYSVSREKKERFSLILESASTNQTSMYLCASSLPRNSPLHFGNGTRLTVT.

In this sample, this clonotype turned up once. The V call is TRBV3-1, the J call TRBJ2-7; D call uncertain. Germline values: CDR1 LGHDT, CDR2 YNNKEL (reference sequence). This CDR3 has 13 residues. V was trimmed by 4 bases and J by 3 bases, leaving 10 bases between them. CDR3 sequence: CASSPGYHYEQYF. CDR3 sequence (DNA): TGTGCCAGCAGCCCCGGGTATCACTACGAGCAGTACTTC.

This clonotype was recorded only once. CDR3 nucleotides: TGCAGTGCTAGCGGGGCAGACCAAGAGACCCAGTACTTC. Its translation is CSASGADQETQYF. The chain uses TRBV20-1 and TRBJ2-5; the D call may be TRBD1 or TRBD2 (5 bases each). Trimming removed 3 bases at V and 0 bases at J, with 8 bases between. Per the germline V gene, CDR1 is DFQATT and CDR2 is SNEGSKA (reference sequence). The CDR3 is made up of 13 amino acids.